This T cell receptor beta chain was identified during a study of T cells in Graves' hyperthyroidism and ophthalmopathy. It was over 9.5 ml of fresh peripheral blood that supplied the PBMCs. RNA transcripts provided the source from which TCR beta CDR3 regions were amplified. The HTBI primer set was used in a first-round RT-PCR of the TCR CDR3. MiXCR, applied by TCRdb to the multiplex PCR reads, yields one record per CDR3 protein. The profile shows a few hundred thousand distinct CDR3 sequences, approximately 18% of them singletons. The J segment lost 0 bases and the V segment lost 4 bases, leaving 6 bases of the junction unmatched. Germline loops: CDR1 SGHDT, CDR2 YYEEEE. This CDR3 has 15 residues. Study results and caveats: A 13 V-J signature model discriminated ophthalmopathy versus stable hyperthyroidism.

Only a few counts were recorded for this clonotype. Its antigen is undetermined. The TCR comes from a man between 50 and 59 years old with Graves' ophthalmopathy. V is TRBV5-6 and J is TRBJ1-1, with 7 bases aligning to TRBD1. Sequenced: blood. The CDR3 sequence is CASSETTGMNTEAFF. For the CDR3, the DNA is TGTGCCAGCAGCGAGACGACAGGGATGAACACTGAAGCTTTCTTT.